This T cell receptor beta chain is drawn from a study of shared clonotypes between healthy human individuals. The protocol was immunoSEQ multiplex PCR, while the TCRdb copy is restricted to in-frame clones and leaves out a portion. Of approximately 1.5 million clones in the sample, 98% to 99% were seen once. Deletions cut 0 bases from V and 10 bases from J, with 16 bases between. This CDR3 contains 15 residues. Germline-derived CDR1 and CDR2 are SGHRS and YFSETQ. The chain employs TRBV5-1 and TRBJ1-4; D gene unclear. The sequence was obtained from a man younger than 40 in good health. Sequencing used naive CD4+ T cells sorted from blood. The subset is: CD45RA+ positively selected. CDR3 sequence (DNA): TGCGCCAGCAGCTTGGTGGGGTCTCCAGAGGGAAAACTGTTTTTT. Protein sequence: CASSLVGSPEGKLFF.